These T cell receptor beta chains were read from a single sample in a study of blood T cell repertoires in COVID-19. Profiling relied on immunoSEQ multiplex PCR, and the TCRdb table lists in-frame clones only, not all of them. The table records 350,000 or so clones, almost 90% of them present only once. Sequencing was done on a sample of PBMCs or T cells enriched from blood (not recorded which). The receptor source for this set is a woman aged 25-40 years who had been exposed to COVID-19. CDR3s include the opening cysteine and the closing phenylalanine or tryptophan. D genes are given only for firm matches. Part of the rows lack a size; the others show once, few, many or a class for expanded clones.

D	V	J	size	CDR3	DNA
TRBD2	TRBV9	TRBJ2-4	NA	CASSVVSGAGNIQYF	TGTGCCAGCAGCGTAGTATCGGGAGCGGGGAACATTCAGTACTTC
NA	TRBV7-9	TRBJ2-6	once	CASSLDIQGVLSGANVLTF	TGTGCCAGCAGCCTAGACATACAGGGAGTCCTATCTGGGGCCAACGTCCTGACTTTC
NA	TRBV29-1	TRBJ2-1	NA	CSGEGEGRNEQFF	TGCAGCGGAGAGGGGGAGGGCCGTAATGAGCAGTTCTTC
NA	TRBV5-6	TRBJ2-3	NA	CASSLDGTHLSPTDTQYF	TGTGCCAGCAGCTTGGATGGGACTCACCTATCCCCCACAGATACGCAGTATTTT
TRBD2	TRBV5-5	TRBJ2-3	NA	CASSLGGRAGAVDTQYF	TGTGCCAGCAGCTTGGGGGGTCGAGCGGGAGCGGTAGATACGCAGTATTTT
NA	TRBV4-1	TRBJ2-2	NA	CASGGGGITGELFF	TGCGCCAGCGGGGGAGGAGGAATCACCGGGGAGCTGTTTTTT
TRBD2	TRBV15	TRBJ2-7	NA	CATSPGRAGYEQYF	TGTGCCACCAGCCCAGGGAGGGCCGGTTACGAGCAGTACTTC
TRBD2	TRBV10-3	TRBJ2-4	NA	CAISSRLAGPKNIQYF	TGTGCCATCAGTTCCAGACTAGCGGGGCCCAAAAACATTCAGTACTTC
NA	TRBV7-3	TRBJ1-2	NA	CASSTRSNYGYTF	TGTGCCAGCAGCACAAGGAGCAACTATGGCTACACCTTC
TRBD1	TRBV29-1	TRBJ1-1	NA	CSGGPTGGSEAFF	TGCAGCGGAGGCCCGACAGGGGGCTCTGAAGCTTTCTTT
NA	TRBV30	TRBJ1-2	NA	CAWARGLLRRSNYGYTF	TGTGCCTGGGCCCGAGGATTACTCCGACGGTCTAACTATGGCTACACCTTC
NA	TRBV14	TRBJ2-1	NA	CASSQAIRGNEQFF	TGTGCCAGCAGCCAAGCAATACGGGGCAATGAGCAGTTCTTC
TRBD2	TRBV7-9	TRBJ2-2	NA	CASSLISGLATNTGELFF	TGTGCCAGCAGCTTAATTTCGGGACTAGCGACGAACACCGGGGAGCTGTTTTTT
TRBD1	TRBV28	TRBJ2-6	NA	CASSFVRTGAGNVLTF	TGTGCCAGCAGTTTCGTTAGGACAGGGGCAGGGAACGTCCTGACTTTC